This T cell receptor beta chain came from a study of blood T cell repertoires in COVID-19. Study as a whole: PBMCs, B-cell-depleted T cells, or T cells provided the cDNA or gDNA that made up the material.

Profiling relied on immunoSEQ multiplex PCR, and the TCRdb table lists in-frame clones only, not all of them. This repertoire shows some 290,000 clones, almost 90% found once; its top ten account for under 3%. CDR3 length equals 13 residues. The V end lost 3 bases, the J end lost 9 bases, and 12 bases lay between the germline ends. Germline V gene lookup returns CDR1 MNHEY and CDR2 SVGAGI. The material sequenced was peripheral blood. This clonotype was obtained from a woman aged 25 to 39 with COVID-19, enrolled during active disease. This chain joins TRBV6-5 and TRBJ2-1; TRBD1 might be the D (6 bases). The CDR3 is CASSYSRQAEQFF. The CDR3, as DNA: TGTGCCAGCAGTTATTCGAGACAGGCTGAGCAGTTCTTC.